Listed below are T cell receptor beta chains from one sample, sequenced in a study of memory CD4+ T cells and cytomegalovirus serostatus. The protocol was immunoSEQ multiplex PCR, while the TCRdb copy is restricted to in-frame clones and leaves out a portion. Among about 50,000 clones listed, under 90% were seen once. Sequenced sample: memory CD4+ T cells from blood. The receptor set was obtained from an adult in good health and CMV-seronegative. CDR3s include the opening cysteine and the closing phenylalanine or tryptophan. The D gene is left open where the match is weak. The size of a clone is reported for some rows only, either as once, few or many, or as a class for expanded clones.

v_gene: TRBV7-2; d_gene: NA; j_gene: TRBJ1-2; abundance: few; CDR3aa: CASSTPGGFWGYTF; CDR3nt: TGTGCCAGCAGCACCCCTGGGGGGTTTTGGGGCTACACCTTC
v_gene: TRBV30; d_gene: NA; j_gene: TRBJ1-2; abundance: NA; CDR3aa: CAEGRGYGYTF; CDR3nt: TGTGCCGAGGGCAGGGGCTATGGCTACACCTTC
v_gene: TRBV4-2; d_gene: TRBD1; j_gene: TRBJ2-7; abundance: NA; CDR3aa: CASSQGQGTYEQYF; CDR3nt: TGTGCCAGCAGCCAAGGACAGGGCACCTACGAGCAGTACTTC
v_gene: TRBV19; d_gene: TRBD1; j_gene: TRBJ1-1; abundance: NA; CDR3aa: CASSSRDRGRRAFF; CDR3nt: TGTGCCAGTAGTAGCCGCGACAGGGGTCGTCGAGCTTTCTTT
v_gene: TRBV11-3; d_gene: TRBD1; j_gene: TRBJ1-2; abundance: NA; CDR3aa: CASSIDRGWAKAWGYTF; CDR3nt: TGTGCCAGCAGCATCGACAGGGGATGGGCTAAGGCATGGGGCTACACCTTC
v_gene: TRBV9; d_gene: NA; j_gene: TRBJ2-2; abundance: NA; CDR3aa: CASSVTPGVHTGELFF; CDR3nt: TGTGCCAGCAGCGTCACCCCCGGTGTTCACACCGGGGAGCTGTTTTTT
v_gene: TRBV5-1; d_gene: NA; j_gene: TRBJ1-3; abundance: NA; CDR3aa: CASSLQSSGNTIYF; CDR3nt: TGCGCCAGCAGCTTACAGAGCTCTGGAAACACCATATATTTT
v_gene: TRBV2; d_gene: NA; j_gene: TRBJ1-4; abundance: NA; CDR3aa: CASSYRVDNEKLFF; CDR3nt: TGTGCCAGCAGCTACAGGGTTGATAATGAAAAACTGTTTTTT
v_gene: TRBV27; d_gene: NA; j_gene: TRBJ2-3; abundance: NA; CDR3aa: CASSFGRNTDTQYF; CDR3nt: TGTGCCAGCAGTTTTGGCAGAAACACAGATACGCAGTATTTT
v_gene: TRBV10-3; d_gene: TRBD1; j_gene: TRBJ2-1; abundance: once; CDR3aa: CAINPGQGLAYNEQFF; CDR3nt: TGTGCCATCAATCCGGGACAGGGGCTTGCATACAATGAGCAGTTCTTC
v_gene: TRBV18; d_gene: TRBD1; j_gene: TRBJ2-2; abundance: NA; CDR3aa: CASSPGTGSTGELFF; CDR3nt: TGTGCCAGCTCACCCGGGACAGGGAGTACCGGGGAGCTGTTTTTT
v_gene: TRBV28; d_gene: NA; j_gene: TRBJ2-5; abundance: NA; CDR3aa: CASSTHGQETQYF; CDR3nt: TGTGCCAGCAGTACCCACGGTCAAGAGACCCAGTACTTC
v_gene: TRBV2; d_gene: NA; j_gene: TRBJ2-7; abundance: NA; CDR3aa: CASSSPPYEQYF; CDR3nt: TGTGCCAGCAGTTCTCCCCCGTACGAGCAGTACTTC
v_gene: TRBV2; d_gene: TRBD1; j_gene: TRBJ1-1; abundance: few; CDR3aa: CASRVDRVTEAFF; CDR3nt: TGTGCCAGCAGAGTTGACAGGGTGACTGAAGCTTTCTTT
v_gene: TRBV28; d_gene: NA; j_gene: TRBJ2-3; abundance: NA; CDR3aa: CASSPEGETDTQYF; CDR3nt: TGTGCCAGCAGTCCCGAGGGGGAGACAGATACGCAGTATTTT
v_gene: TRBV19; d_gene: NA; j_gene: TRBJ1-5; abundance: NA; CDR3aa: CASSIEGGYQPQHF; CDR3nt: TGTGCCAGTAGTATAGAAGGGGGGTATCAGCCCCAGCATTTT
v_gene: TRBV11-2; d_gene: TRBD1; j_gene: TRBJ2-2; abundance: NA; CDR3aa: CATTQGTGVSGELFF; CDR3nt: TGTGCCACTACGCAAGGGACAGGAGTATCCGGGGAGCTGTTTTTT
v_gene: TRBV6-6; d_gene: NA; j_gene: TRBJ2-3; abundance: NA; CDR3aa: CASSYIGGGRTDTQYF; CDR3nt: TGTGCCAGCAGTTACATTGGGGGGGGCCGCACAGATACGCAGTATTTT
v_gene: TRBV6-5; d_gene: NA; j_gene: TRBJ1-6; abundance: NA; CDR3aa: CASSRLRTGKSPLHF; CDR3nt: TGTGCCAGCAGCCGGTTACGTACGGGGAAGTCACCCCTCCACTTT
v_gene: TRBV5-3; d_gene: TRBD2; j_gene: TRBJ2-2; abundance: NA; CDR3aa: CARSLGLAGGHGTGELFF; CDR3nt: TGTGCCAGAAGCTTGGGACTAGCGGGGGGGCATGGCACCGGGGAGCTGTTTTTT
v_gene: TRBV30; d_gene: NA; j_gene: TRBJ2-5; abundance: NA; CDR3aa: CAWSGGRETQYF; CDR3nt: TGTGCCTGGAGTGGGGGGCGCGAGACCCAGTACTTC
v_gene: TRBV28; d_gene: NA; j_gene: TRBJ1-6; abundance: NA; CDR3aa: CASSPHPPGSSPLHF; CDR3nt: TGTGCCAGCAGTCCCCACCCCCCAGGGAGTTCACCCCTCCACTTT
v_gene: TRBV6-5; d_gene: NA; j_gene: TRBJ1-1; abundance: few; CDR3aa: CASSYSGRGANTEAFF; CDR3nt: TGTGCCAGCAGTTACTCCGGGCGGGGAGCGAACACTGAAGCTTTCTTT
v_gene: TRBV6-5; d_gene: NA; j_gene: TRBJ1-5; abundance: NA; CDR3aa: CASRRGSDQPQHF; CDR3nt: TGTGCCAGCAGGAGGGGATCCGATCAGCCCCAGCATTTT
v_gene: TRBV4-3; d_gene: NA; j_gene: TRBJ2-7; abundance: NA; CDR3aa: CASSQGEGPYEQYF; CDR3nt: TGCGCCAGCAGCCAAGGTGAGGGTCCCTACGAGCAGTACTTC
v_gene: TRBV27; d_gene: NA; j_gene: TRBJ1-2; abundance: NA; CDR3aa: CASSSVGQRLGYTF; CDR3nt: TGTGCCAGCAGTTCCGTTGGACAGCGCCTGGGCTACACCTTC
v_gene: TRBV6-5; d_gene: TRBD2; j_gene: TRBJ2-1; abundance: NA; CDR3aa: CASSYSSSGGDNEQFF; CDR3nt: TGTGCCAGCAGTTACTCTTCCAGCGGGGGGGACAATGAGCAGTTCTTC
v_gene: TRBV2; d_gene: NA; j_gene: TRBJ1-3; abundance: NA; CDR3aa: CASRGTGGPGNTIYF; CDR3nt: TGTGCCAGCAGGGGCACGGGGGGACCTGGAAACACCATATATTTT
v_gene: TRBV6-5; d_gene: NA; j_gene: TRBJ1-5; abundance: NA; CDR3aa: CASSWTGLNQPQHF; CDR3nt: TGTGCCAGCAGTTGGACGGGACTAAATCAGCCCCAGCATTTT
v_gene: TRBV14; d_gene: TRBD1; j_gene: TRBJ1-6; abundance: NA; CDR3aa: CASSHQGQVNSPLHF; CDR3nt: TGTGCCAGCAGCCATCAGGGACAGGTCAATTCACCCCTCCACTTT
v_gene: TRBV5-1; d_gene: NA; j_gene: TRBJ2-3; abundance: NA; CDR3aa: CASSLGTADTQYF; CDR3nt: TGCGCCAGCAGCTTGGGAACAGCGGATACGCAGTATTTT
v_gene: TRBV28; d_gene: NA; j_gene: TRBJ1-4; abundance: NA; CDR3aa: CASRNTQTNEKLFF; CDR3nt: TGTGCCAGCAGAAACACACAAACTAATGAAAAACTGTTTTTT
v_gene: TRBV5-1; d_gene: NA; j_gene: TRBJ2-7; abundance: NA; CDR3aa: CASSFGGSYEQYF; CDR3nt: TGCGCCAGCAGCTTTGGGGGCTCCTACGAGCAGTACTTC
v_gene: TRBV5-1; d_gene: TRBD1; j_gene: TRBJ1-4; abundance: NA; CDR3aa: CASSLYGTGGMGEKLFF; CDR3nt: TGCGCCAGCAGCTTGTACGGGACAGGGGGTATGGGTGAAAAACTGTTTTTT
v_gene: TRBV27; d_gene: NA; j_gene: TRBJ1-5; abundance: NA; CDR3aa: CASSWATGQPQHF; CDR3nt: TGTGCCAGCAGTTGGGCGACCGGTCAGCCCCAGCATTTT
v_gene: TRBV5-4; d_gene: NA; j_gene: TRBJ2-6; abundance: NA; CDR3aa: CASSPEVGTRTSGANVLTF; CDR3nt: TGTGCCAGCAGCCCTGAGGTGGGGACGCGCACCTCTGGGGCCAACGTCCTGACTTTC
v_gene: TRBV18; d_gene: TRBD1; j_gene: TRBJ2-2; abundance: NA; CDR3aa: CASSRGQGAGNTGELFF; CDR3nt: TGTGCCAGCTCACGAGGACAGGGGGCCGGGAACACCGGGGAGCTGTTTTTT
v_gene: TRBV7-8; d_gene: NA; j_gene: TRBJ2-2; abundance: NA; CDR3aa: CASSSRVVGPGGGELFF; CDR3nt: TGTGCCAGCAGCTCAAGAGTGGTCGGACCTGGGGGTGGGGAGCTGTTTTTT
v_gene: TRBV13; d_gene: NA; j_gene: TRBJ2-6; abundance: NA; CDR3aa: CASSLRTSGANVLTF; CDR3nt: TGTGCCAGCAGCTTACGGACCTCTGGGGCCAACGTCCTGACTTTC
v_gene: TRBV7-8; d_gene: NA; j_gene: TRBJ1-3; abundance: NA; CDR3aa: CASSRERVSGDTIYF; CDR3nt: TGTGCCAGCAGCCGTGAAAGAGTATCTGGAGACACCATATATTTT
v_gene: TRBV28; d_gene: NA; j_gene: TRBJ1-2; abundance: NA; CDR3aa: CASRGSGGYTF; CDR3nt: TGTGCCAGCAGGGGATCGGGAGGCTACACCTTC
v_gene: TRBV28; d_gene: NA; j_gene: TRBJ1-2; abundance: few; CDR3aa: CASRGTGNGYTF; CDR3nt: TGTGCCAGCAGGGGGACGGGAAATGGCTACACCTTC
v_gene: TRBV2; d_gene: NA; j_gene: TRBJ1-2; abundance: NA; CDR3aa: CASNYVGSAYGYTF; CDR3nt: TGTGCCAGCAATTACGTGGGAAGTGCCTATGGCTACACCTTC
v_gene: TRBV5-4; d_gene: NA; j_gene: TRBJ2-3; abundance: NA; CDR3aa: CASSRGQHGGTDTQYF; CDR3nt: TGTGCCAGCAGCCGCGGACAGCACGGGGGCACAGATACGCAGTATTTT
v_gene: TRBV4-3; d_gene: NA; j_gene: TRBJ1-1; abundance: NA; CDR3aa: CASSQDGFTEAFF; CDR3nt: TGCGCCAGCAGCCAAGATGGGTTCACTGAAGCTTTCTTT
v_gene: TRBV20-1; d_gene: NA; j_gene: TRBJ1-1; abundance: NA; CDR3aa: CSARSGFEAFF; CDR3nt: TGCAGTGCTAGATCTGGTTTTGAAGCTTTCTTT
v_gene: TRBV28; d_gene: NA; j_gene: TRBJ1-1; abundance: few; CDR3aa: CASSQIREAFF; CDR3nt: TGTGCCAGCTCCCAAATAAGAGAAGCTTTCTTT
v_gene: TRBV14; d_gene: TRBD2; j_gene: TRBJ2-1; abundance: few; CDR3aa: CASSQAGTTYNEQFF; CDR3nt: TGTGCCAGCAGCCAAGCAGGGACTACTTACAATGAGCAGTTCTTC
v_gene: TRBV19; d_gene: TRBD1; j_gene: TRBJ2-2; abundance: NA; CDR3aa: CASHRDRGTGELFF; CDR3nt: TGTGCCAGTCACCGGGACAGGGGCACCGGGGAGCTGTTTTTT
v_gene: TRBV4-1; d_gene: TRBD1; j_gene: TRBJ2-7; abundance: NA; CDR3aa: CASSQDGQGIFYPYEQYF; CDR3nt: TGCGCCAGCAGCCAAGATGGACAGGGGATTTTTTACCCCTACGAGCAGTACTTC
v_gene: TRBV6-6; d_gene: NA; j_gene: TRBJ2-2; abundance: once; CDR3aa: CASRTQGTNTGELFF; CDR3nt: TGTGCCAGCAGGACTCAGGGTACGAACACCGGGGAGCTGTTTTTT
v_gene: TRBV5-5; d_gene: NA; j_gene: TRBJ1-3; abundance: NA; CDR3aa: CASSWERGSGNTIYF; CDR3nt: TGTGCCAGCAGCTGGGAGAGGGGCTCTGGAAACACCATATATTTT
v_gene: TRBV10-3; d_gene: NA; j_gene: TRBJ2-2; abundance: few; CDR3aa: CAIGSKGADATGELFF; CDR3nt: TGTGCCATCGGCTCCAAGGGCGCGGATGCCACCGGGGAGCTGTTTTTT
v_gene: TRBV5-4; d_gene: NA; j_gene: TRBJ1-1; abundance: NA; CDR3aa: CASSLTVNTEAFF; CDR3nt: TGTGCCAGCAGCCTGACGGTGAACACTGAAGCTTTCTTT
v_gene: TRBV30; d_gene: NA; j_gene: TRBJ2-5; abundance: NA; CDR3aa: CACLRGAETQYF; CDR3nt: TGTGCCTGCCTCCGGGGGGCGGAGACCCAGTACTTC
v_gene: TRBV19; d_gene: NA; j_gene: TRBJ2-7; abundance: NA; CDR3aa: CASSIRGTVYEQYF; CDR3nt: TGTGCCAGTAGTATTCGCGGGACTGTCTACGAGCAGTACTTC
v_gene: TRBV19; d_gene: NA; j_gene: TRBJ1-3; abundance: NA; CDR3aa: CASSTRQATYSGNTIYF; CDR3nt: TGTGCCAGTAGTACACGACAGGCGACTTACTCTGGAAACACCATATATTTT
v_gene: TRBV20-1; d_gene: TRBD1; j_gene: TRBJ1-4; abundance: NA; CDR3aa: CSARVGQVNSF; CDR3nt: TGCAGTGCTAGAGTAGGACAGGTCAACTCTTTT